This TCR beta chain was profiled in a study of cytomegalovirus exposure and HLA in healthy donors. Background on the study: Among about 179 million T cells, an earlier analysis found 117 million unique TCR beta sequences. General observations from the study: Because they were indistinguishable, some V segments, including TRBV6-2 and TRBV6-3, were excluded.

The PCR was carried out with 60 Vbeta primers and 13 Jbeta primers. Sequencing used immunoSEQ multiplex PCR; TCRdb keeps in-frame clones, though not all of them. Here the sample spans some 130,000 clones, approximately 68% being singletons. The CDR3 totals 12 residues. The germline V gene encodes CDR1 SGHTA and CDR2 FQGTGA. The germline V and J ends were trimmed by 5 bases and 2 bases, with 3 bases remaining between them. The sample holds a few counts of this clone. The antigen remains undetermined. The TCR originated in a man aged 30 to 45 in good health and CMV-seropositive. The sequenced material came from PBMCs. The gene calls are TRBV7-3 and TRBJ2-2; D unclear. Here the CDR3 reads CASSRNTGELFF. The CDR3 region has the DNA TGTGCCAGCAGCCGTAACACCGGGGAGCTGTTTTTT. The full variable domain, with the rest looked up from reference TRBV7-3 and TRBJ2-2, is GAGVSQTPSNKVTEKGKYVELRCDPISGHTALYWYRQSLGQGPEFLIYFQGTGAADDSGLPNDRFFAVRPEGSVSTLKIQRTERGDSAVYLCASSRNTGELFFGEGSRLTVL.